This TCR beta chain was recorded in a study of shared clonotypes between healthy human individuals. The overall study: The donors, two women and three men, were aged 18 to 49.

On this clone: The antigen is not known.

Sequencing used immunoSEQ multiplex PCR; TCRdb keeps in-frame clones, though not all of them. Among approximately 2,000,000 clones, 85% to 95% were seen once, and the ten largest hold around 0.38%. Study-wide results and limits: Naive subsets generally exceeded memory subsets in estimated richness.

Source material: naive CD4+ T cells from PBMCs. Stated subset: CD45RA+ positively selected. This receptor was taken from a man aged 18 to 35 in good health. Some clones in this sample may be carry-over from other donors' samples.

The CDR3 sequence is CASSLLGRAGANVLTF. The CDR3 region has the DNA TGTGCCAGCAGTTTATTGGGACGGGCTGGGGCCAACGTCCTGACTTTC. The J gene is TRBJ2-6, the V gene TRBV28, with D perhaps being TRBD1 or TRBD2 (5 bases each). This CDR3 comprises 16 residues. Germline CDR1 reads MDHEN; CDR2 reads SYDVKM. Trimming left V 1 base short and J 2 bases short, with 9 bases between. The full variable domain, in which reference TRBV28 and TRBJ2-6 provide the parts outside the CDR3, is DVKVTQSSRYLVKRTGEKVFLECVQDMDHENMFWYRQDPGLGLRLIYFSYDVKMKEKGDIPEGYSVSREKKERFSLILESASTNQTSMYLCASSLLGRAGANVLTFGAGSRLTVL.